One and the same sample provided the 13 T cell receptor beta chains below, sequenced in a study of cytomegalovirus exposure and HLA in healthy donors. Use of 60 Vbeta and 13 Jbeta primers characterized the PCR. Sequencing was performed with immunoSEQ multiplex PCR; in TCRdb, only in-frame clones are kept and a portion is missing. The repertoire holds 100,000 to 150,000 clones, with over 60% as singletons. The sequencing sample was made of PBMCs. Receptor source: a woman aged 55-70 years in good health and CMV-seronegative.

This chain joins TRBV5-1 and TRBJ1-2; tentatively, D is TRBD1 (5 bases). V lost 0 bases and J lost 7, with 13 bases in between. The germline CDR1 and CDR2 sequences are SGHRS and YFSETQ. CDR3 length equals 14 residues. CDR3 bases: TGCGCCAGCAGCTTGGATGGGGGGAGTGGTGGCTACACCTTC. This gives the protein CASSLDGGSGGYTF.

The chain uses TRBV7-2 and TRBJ2-3; TRBD2 aligns across 8 bases. Germline loops: CDR1 SGHTA, CDR2 FQGNSA. Trimming at V came to 11 bases and at J to 3 bases, leaving 7 bases not matched to a gene. The CDR3 consists of 13 residues. The CDR3 here is CALSGKGTDTQYF. As DNA, the CDR3 is TGTGCCCTTAGCGGGAAAGGGACAGATACGCAGTATTTT.

This clone was observed a handful of times. The J gene is TRBJ2-2, the V gene TRBV7-9; 7 nucleotides line up with TRBD2. V was pared by 4 bases and J by 8 bases, with 7 bases of the junction left unmatched. The CDR3 is made up of 14 amino acids. CDR1 is SEHNR and CDR2 is FQNEAQ in the germline V gene (reference sequence). In DNA form, the CDR3 reads TGTGCCAGCAGCTCCTTAATGCGGGGGGGGGAGCTGTTTTTT. Translating gives CASSSLMRGGELFF.

Only a few counts were recorded for this clone. The chain recombines TRBV6-6 with TRBJ1-2, with 8 bases fitting TRBD1. V was pared by 5 bases and J by 7 bases, with 12 bases of the junction left unmatched. Per the germline V gene, CDR1 is MNHNY and CDR2 is SVGAGI (reference sequence). This CDR3 is 15 amino acids long. This CDR3 is CASSKPTDRDPGYTF. DNA for the CDR3: TGTGCCAGCAGTAAACCCACGGACAGGGATCCTGGCTACACCTTC.

The gene calls are TRBV7-9 and TRBJ2-2; 7 bases agree with TRBD2. The CDR3 sequence is 15 residues long. CDR1 SEHNR and CDR2 FQNEAQ come from the germline V gene (reference sequence). Unmatched junction bases numbered 3, after V lost 5 bases and J lost 0 bases. The CDR3 here is CASSRLAANTGELFF. CDR3 bases: TGTGCCAGCAGCCGACTAGCAGCGAACACCGGGGAGCTGTTTTTT. The whole variable domain, filled in from reference TRBV7-9 and TRBJ2-2, reads DTGVSQNPRHKITKRGQNVTFRCDPISEHNRLYWYRQTLGQGPEFLTYFQNEAQLEKSRLLSDRFSAERPKGSFSTLEIQRTEQGDSAMYLCASSRLAANTGELFFGEGSRLTVL.

This chain joins TRBV5-7 and TRBJ2-4, with 7 bases lining up with TRBD1. TRBV5-7 is assigned to the ORF class and has an uncertain function. The CDR3 has 15 residues. The V and J ends lost 1 base and 10 bases, in that order; junction bases with no gene match: 11. CDR3 sequence: CASSLNKGARRIQYF. CDR3 nucleotide sequence: TGTGCCAGCAGCTTGAATAAGGGGGCCCGGCGGATTCAGTACTTC.

Here the CDR3 DNA reads TGCGCCAGCAGCTCACAGGGGAGGCCCTACGAGCAGTACTTC. Its translation is CASSSQGRPYEQYF. The chain couples TRBV5-1 to TRBJ2-7; D may be TRBD1 (7 bases). The CDR3 loop spans 14 amino acids. V gave up 3 bases and J gave up 2 bases, with 12 bases separating them. The germline gives CDR1 SGHRS, CDR2 YFSETQ.

The chain joins TRBV6-1 to TRBJ1-5; unclear D gene. V lost 6 bases, J lost 0 bases, and 6 bases lay in between. The V gene's germline CDR1 is MNHNS and CDR2 SASEGT. The CDR3 sequence is 13 residues long. CDR3 region: CASSTYSNQPQHF. The CDR3, as DNA: TGTGCCAGCAGCACATATAGCAATCAGCCCCAGCATTTT.

V usage is TRBV11-2 and J usage is TRBJ2-7; 7 nucleotides match TRBD1. The trim removed 4 bases at V and 2 bases at J, leaving 5 bases unmatched. The germline V gene has CDR1 SGHAT and CDR2 FQNNGV. The CDR3 length is 14 residues. CDR3 sequence reads: CASSSLGQAYEQYF. In DNA, the CDR3 is TGTGCCAGCAGCTCCCTTGGACAGGCCTACGAGCAGTACTTC.

The gene calls are TRBV29-1 and TRBJ1-1; 11 bases map to TRBD1. The CDR3 runs to 14 residues. Germline CDR1 SQVTM, CDR2 ANQGSEA. Trimming took 3 bases from V and 5 from J; bases not matched to a gene: 5. The CDR3 reads CSVDRTGGLTEAFF. The DNA for the CDR3 is TGCAGCGTTGATCGGACAGGGGGCTTAACTGAAGCTTTCTTT.

V is TRBV5-1 and J is TRBJ2-5; 10 bases align to TRBD1. The end of the DNA aligns better with TRBJ2-7, so the J call may be wrong. The CDR3 runs to 14 residues. Germline V gene data show CDR1 as SGHRS and CDR2 as YFSETQ. For the CDR3, the DNA is TGCGCCAGCAGGCCCGACAGGGGGCAATACGAGCAGTACTTC. It translates to CASRPDRGQYEQYF.

Remarks on this clone: The germline gene is not matched at one end of the junction; a read error may be the cause. This chain joins TRBV7-9 and TRBJ2-6; 11 bases are shared with TRBD2. The CDR3 totals 19 residues. The germline V gene has CDR1 SEHNR and CDR2 FQNEAQ (reference sequence). The DNA for the CDR3 is TGTTCCAGCAGCTTAGGGGGGACTAGCGGCCTATCTGGGGCCAACGTCCTGACTTTC. The encoded protein is CSSSLGGTSGLSGANVLTF.

This chain uses TRBV10-2 with TRBJ2-2; D is ambiguous. CDR1 and CDR2 from the germline V gene are WSHSY and SAAADI. Trimming took 8 bases from V and 6 from J, leaving 4 bases between them. This CDR3 spans 10 amino acids. The CDR3 loop reads CASLAGELFF. The DNA for the CDR3 is TGCGCCAGCCTTGCCGGGGAGCTGTTTTTT.